This TCR beta chain was recovered during a study of T cells in Graves' hyperthyroidism and ophthalmopathy. The CDR3 regions of TCR beta were amplified from RNA transcripts. Carried out on the TCR CDR3, a first-round RT-PCR used the HTBI primer set. TCRdb reanalysed the multiplex PCR reads using MiXCR and keeps one entry per CDR3 protein. This sample has about 290,000 distinct CDR3 sequences; 16% occur once, and the top ten carry 33%. Patients aged 18 to 65 had newly diagnosed hyperthyroidism that had lasted under 2 months. Diagnoses rested on clinical symptoms, serum thyroxine and TRAb, thyroid ultrasound and orbital computed tomography. Findings and caveats of the study: Among clonotypes expanded in thyroid above 0.001, most were also found in blood. Ophthalmopathy was model-predicted a median roughly 6.5 months pre-onset.

This clonotype occurred many times. Antigen unknown. Sequenced sample: blood. This receptor was taken from a young man with Graves' hyperthyroidism.

This CDR3 is CASSQLNRVRRYEQYF. The CDR3 bases are TGTGCCAGCAGTCAATTAAACAGGGTCCGACGCTACGAGCAGTACTTC. This chain connects TRBV28 to TRBJ2-7, with D perhaps matching TRBD1 (6 bases). Germline CDR1 is MDHEN and CDR2 is SYDVKM. The CDR3 contains 16 residues. The V gene lost 5 bases and the J gene lost 3 bases, with 20 bases spanning the gap.